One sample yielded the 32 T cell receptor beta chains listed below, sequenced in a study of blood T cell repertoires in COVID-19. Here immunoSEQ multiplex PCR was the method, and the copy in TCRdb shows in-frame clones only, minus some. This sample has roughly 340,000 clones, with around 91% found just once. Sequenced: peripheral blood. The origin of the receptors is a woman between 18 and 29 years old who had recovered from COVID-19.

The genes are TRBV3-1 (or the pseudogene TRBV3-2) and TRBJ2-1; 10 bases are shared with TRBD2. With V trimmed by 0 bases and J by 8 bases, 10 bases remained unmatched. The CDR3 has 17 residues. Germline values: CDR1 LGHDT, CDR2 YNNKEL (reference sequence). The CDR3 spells CASSQDGGASGSYEQFF. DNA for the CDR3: TGTGCCAGCAGCCAAGACGGGGGTGCTAGCGGGAGCTATGAGCAGTTCTTC.

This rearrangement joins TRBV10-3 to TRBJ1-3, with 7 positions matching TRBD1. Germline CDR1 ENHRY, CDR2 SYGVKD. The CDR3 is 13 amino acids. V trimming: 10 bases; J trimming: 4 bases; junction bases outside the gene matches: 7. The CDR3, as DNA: TGTGCCACCGCCGACAGGGACGGAAACACCATATATTTT. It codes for CATADRDGNTIYF.

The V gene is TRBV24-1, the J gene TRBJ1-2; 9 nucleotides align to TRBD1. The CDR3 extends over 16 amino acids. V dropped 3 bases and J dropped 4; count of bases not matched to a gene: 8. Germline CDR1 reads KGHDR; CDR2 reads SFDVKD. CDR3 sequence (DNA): TGTGCCACCAGTGATCCGGGCGGGACAGGGAGCTATGGCTACACCTTC. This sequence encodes CATSDPGGTGSYGYTF.

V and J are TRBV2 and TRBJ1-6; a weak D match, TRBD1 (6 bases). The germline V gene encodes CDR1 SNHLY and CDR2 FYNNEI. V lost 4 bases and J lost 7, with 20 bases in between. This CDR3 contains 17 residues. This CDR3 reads CASSVWTARVSNSPLHF. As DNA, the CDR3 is TGTGCCAGCAGTGTGTGGACAGCCCGAGTTAGCAATTCACCCCTCCACTTT.

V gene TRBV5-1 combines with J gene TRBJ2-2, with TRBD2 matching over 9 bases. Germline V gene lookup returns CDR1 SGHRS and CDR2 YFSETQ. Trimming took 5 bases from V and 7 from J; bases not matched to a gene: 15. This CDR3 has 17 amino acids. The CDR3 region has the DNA TGCGCCAGCAGTCGAGGGACTAGCATTAAAGCGGGCGGGGAGCTGTTTTTT. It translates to CASSRGTSIKAGGELFF.

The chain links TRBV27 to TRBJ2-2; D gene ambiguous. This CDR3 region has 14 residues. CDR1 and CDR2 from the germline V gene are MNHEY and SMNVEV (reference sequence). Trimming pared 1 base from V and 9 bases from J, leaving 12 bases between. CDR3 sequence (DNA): TGTGCCAGCAGTTTATTCGGCGGCTACCGGGAGCTGTTTTTT. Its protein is CASSLFGGYRELFF.

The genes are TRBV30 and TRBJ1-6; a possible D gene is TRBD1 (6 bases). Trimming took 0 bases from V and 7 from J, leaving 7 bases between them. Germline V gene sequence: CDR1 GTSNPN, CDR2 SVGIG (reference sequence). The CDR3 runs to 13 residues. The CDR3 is CAWSVQGNSPLHF. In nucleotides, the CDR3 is TGTGCCTGGAGTGTTCAGGGGAATTCACCCCTCCACTTT.

CDR3 loop: CASSDALAGTRTDTQYF. The DNA for the CDR3 is TGCGCCAGCAGTGATGCTCTAGCGGGAACAAGGACAGATACGCAGTATTTT. J is TRBJ2-3 and V is TRBV10-1; TRBD2 matches 9 bases. Looked up from germline, CDR1 is WNHNN and CDR2 is SYGVQD (reference sequence). The CDR3 extends over 17 amino acids. Trimming at V came to 3 bases and at J to 3 bases, leaving 10 bases not matched to a gene.

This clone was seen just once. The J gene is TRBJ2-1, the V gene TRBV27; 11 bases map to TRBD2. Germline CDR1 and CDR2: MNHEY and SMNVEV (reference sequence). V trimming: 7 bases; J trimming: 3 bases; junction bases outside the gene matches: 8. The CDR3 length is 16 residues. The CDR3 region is CASKNRSGRVYNEQFF. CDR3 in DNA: TGTGCCAGCAAAAACCGTAGCGGGAGGGTCTACAATGAGCAGTTCTTC.

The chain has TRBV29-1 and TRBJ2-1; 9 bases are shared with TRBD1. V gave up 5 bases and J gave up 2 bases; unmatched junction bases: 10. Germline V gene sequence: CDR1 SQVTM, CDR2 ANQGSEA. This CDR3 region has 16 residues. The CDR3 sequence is CSVTSTGGAAYNEQFF. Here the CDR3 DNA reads TGCAGCGTTACCTCGACAGGGGGGGCCGCCTACAATGAGCAGTTCTTC.

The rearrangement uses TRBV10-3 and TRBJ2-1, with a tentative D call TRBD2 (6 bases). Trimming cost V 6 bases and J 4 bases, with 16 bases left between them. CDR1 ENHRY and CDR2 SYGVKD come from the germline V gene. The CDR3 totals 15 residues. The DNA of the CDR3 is TGTGCCATCAGCGCTGGAGGGCCGGAGTACAATGAGCAGTTCTTC. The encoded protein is CAISAGGPEYNEQFF.

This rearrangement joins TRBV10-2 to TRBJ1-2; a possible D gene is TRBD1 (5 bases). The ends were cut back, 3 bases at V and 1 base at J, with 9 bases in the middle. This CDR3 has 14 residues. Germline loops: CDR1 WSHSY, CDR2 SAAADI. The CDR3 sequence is CASSDRTFNYGYTF. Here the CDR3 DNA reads TGCGCCAGCAGTGACAGGACATTTAACTATGGCTACACCTTC.

CDR3 region: CASSPYRKAAQETQYF. The CDR3 nucleotides read TGTGCCAGCAGCCCATACCGCAAAGCGGCCCAAGAGACCCAGTACTTC. This sequence joins TRBV9 and TRBJ2-5, with D perhaps TRBD2 (5 bases). CDR3 length: 16 amino acids. CDR1 and CDR2 from the germline V gene are SGDLS and YYNGEE. Trimming removed 4 bases at V and 1 base at J, with 17 bases between.

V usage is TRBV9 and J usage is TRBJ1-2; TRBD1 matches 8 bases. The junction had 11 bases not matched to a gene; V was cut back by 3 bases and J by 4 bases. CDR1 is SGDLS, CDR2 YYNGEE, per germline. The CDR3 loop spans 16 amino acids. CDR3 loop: CASSAFLGQVAYGYTF. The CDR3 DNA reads TGTGCCAGCAGCGCTTTCTTGGGACAGGTCGCCTATGGCTACACCTTC.

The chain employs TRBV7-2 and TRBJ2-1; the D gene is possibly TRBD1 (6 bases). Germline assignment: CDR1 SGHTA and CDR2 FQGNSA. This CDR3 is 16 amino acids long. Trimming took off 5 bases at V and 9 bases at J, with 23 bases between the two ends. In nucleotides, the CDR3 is TGTGCCAGCAGCCAGGGGCGCGCTAGTGGGCTTCGTGAGCAGTTCTTC. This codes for CASSQGRASGLREQFF.

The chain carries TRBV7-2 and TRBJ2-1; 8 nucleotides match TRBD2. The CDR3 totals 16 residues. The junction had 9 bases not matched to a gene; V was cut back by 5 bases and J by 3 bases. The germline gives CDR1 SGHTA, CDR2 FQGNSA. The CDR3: CASSPIYGTSYNEQFF. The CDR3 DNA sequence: TGTGCCAGCAGCCCTATCTATGGGACTAGCTACAATGAGCAGTTCTTC.

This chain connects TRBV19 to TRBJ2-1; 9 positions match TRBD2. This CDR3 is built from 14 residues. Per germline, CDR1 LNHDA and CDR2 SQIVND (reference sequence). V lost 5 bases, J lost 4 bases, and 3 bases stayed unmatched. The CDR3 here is CASSGREGYNEQFF. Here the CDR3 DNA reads TGTGCCAGTAGTGGGCGGGAGGGTTACAATGAGCAGTTCTTC.

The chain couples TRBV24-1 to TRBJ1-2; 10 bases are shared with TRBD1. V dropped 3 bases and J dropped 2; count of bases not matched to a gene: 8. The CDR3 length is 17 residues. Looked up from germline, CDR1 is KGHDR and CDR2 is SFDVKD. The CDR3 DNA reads TGTGCCACCAGTGATGCCGGGACAGGGGCTATCAACTATGGCTACACCTTC. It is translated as CATSDAGTGAINYGYTF.

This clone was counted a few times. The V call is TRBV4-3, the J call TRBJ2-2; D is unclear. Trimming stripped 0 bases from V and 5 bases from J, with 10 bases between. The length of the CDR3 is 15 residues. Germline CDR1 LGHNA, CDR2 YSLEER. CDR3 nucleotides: TGCGCCAGCAGCCAAGAACCCGGGTTGACCGGGGAGCTGTTTTTT. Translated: CASSQEPGLTGELFF.

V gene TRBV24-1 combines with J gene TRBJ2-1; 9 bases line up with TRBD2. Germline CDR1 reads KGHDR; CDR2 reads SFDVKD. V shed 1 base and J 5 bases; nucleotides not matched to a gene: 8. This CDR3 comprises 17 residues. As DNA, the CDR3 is TGTGCCACCAGTGATTTTAGGGGGACTAGCCGAAACAATGAGCAGTTCTTC. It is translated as CATSDFRGTSRNNEQFF.

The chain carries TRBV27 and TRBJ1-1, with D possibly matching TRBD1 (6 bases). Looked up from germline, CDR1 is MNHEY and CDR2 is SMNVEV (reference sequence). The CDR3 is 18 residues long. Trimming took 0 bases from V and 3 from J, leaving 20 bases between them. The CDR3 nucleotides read TGTGCCAGCAGTTTATCGATTTCGACAGGCCCACGGGACACTGAAGCTTTCTTT. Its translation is CASSLSISTGPRDTEAFF.

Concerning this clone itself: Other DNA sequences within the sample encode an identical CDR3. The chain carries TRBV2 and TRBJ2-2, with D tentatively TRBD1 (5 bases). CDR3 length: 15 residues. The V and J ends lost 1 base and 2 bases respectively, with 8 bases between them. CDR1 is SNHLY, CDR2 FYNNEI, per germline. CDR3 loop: CASSEVRGNTGELFF. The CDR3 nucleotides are TGTGCCAGCAGTGAAGTAAGGGGAAACACCGGGGAGCTGTTTTTT. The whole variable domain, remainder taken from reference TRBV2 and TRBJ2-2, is EPEVTQTPSHQVTQMGQEVILRCVPISNHLYFYWYRQILGQKVEFLVSFYNNEISEKSEIFDDQFSVERPDGSNFTLKIRSTKLEDSAMYFCASSEVRGNTGELFFGEGSRLTVL.

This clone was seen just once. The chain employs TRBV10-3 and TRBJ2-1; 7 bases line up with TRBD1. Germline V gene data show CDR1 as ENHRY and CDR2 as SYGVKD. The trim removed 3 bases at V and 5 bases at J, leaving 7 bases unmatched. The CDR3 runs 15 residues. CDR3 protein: CAISDQGQPNNEQFF. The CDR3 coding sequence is TGTGCCATCAGTGACCAGGGACAGCCCAACAATGAGCAGTTCTTC.

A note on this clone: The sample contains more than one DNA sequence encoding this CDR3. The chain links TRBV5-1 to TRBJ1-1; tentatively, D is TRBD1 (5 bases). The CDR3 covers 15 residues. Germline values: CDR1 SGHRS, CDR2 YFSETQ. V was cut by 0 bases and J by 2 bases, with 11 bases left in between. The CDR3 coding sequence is TGCGCCAGCAGCTTGGCCGGGGGTCTAAACACTGAAGCTTTCTTT. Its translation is CASSLAGGLNTEAFF.

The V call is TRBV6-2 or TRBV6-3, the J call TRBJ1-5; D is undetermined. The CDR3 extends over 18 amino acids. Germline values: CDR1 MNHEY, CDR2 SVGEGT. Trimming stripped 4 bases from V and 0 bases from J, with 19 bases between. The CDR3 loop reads CASSWEAGSLYSNQPQHF. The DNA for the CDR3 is TGTGCCAGCAGTTGGGAGGCAGGTAGCCTATATAGCAATCAGCCCCAGCATTTT.

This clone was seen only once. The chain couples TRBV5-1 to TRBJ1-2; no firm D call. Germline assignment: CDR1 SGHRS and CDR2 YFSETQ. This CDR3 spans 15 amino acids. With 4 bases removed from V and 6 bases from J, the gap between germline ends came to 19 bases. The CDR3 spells CASSRQERHYHGYTF. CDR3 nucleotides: TGCGCCAGCAGCCGCCAAGAGAGGCACTACCATGGCTACACCTTC. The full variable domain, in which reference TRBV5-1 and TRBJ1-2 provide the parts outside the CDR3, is KAGVTQTPRYLIKTRGQQVTLSCSPISGHRSVSWYQQTPGQGLQFLFEYFSETQRNKGNFPGRFSGRQFSNSRSEMNVSTLELGDSALYLCASSRQERHYHGYTFGSGTRLTVV.

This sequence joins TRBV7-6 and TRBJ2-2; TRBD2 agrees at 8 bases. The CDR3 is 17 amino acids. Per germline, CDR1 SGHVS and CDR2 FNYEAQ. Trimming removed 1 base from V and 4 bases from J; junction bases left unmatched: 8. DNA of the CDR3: TGTGCCAGCAGCTTAGTGGTCAGCGGGAGCCTCACCGGGGAGCTGTTTTTT. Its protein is CASSLVVSGSLTGELFF.

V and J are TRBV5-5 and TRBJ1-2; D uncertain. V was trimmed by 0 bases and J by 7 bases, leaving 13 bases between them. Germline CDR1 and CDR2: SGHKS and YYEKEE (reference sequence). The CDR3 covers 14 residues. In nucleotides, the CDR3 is TGTGCCAGCAGCTTGGTGGGCATACGACGTGGCTACACCTTC. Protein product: CASSLVGIRRGYTF.

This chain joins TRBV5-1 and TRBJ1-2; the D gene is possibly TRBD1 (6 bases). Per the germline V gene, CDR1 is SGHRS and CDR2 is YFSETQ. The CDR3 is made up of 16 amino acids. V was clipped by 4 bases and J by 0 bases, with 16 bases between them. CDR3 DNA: TGCGCCAGCAGCCCCTCAAACAGGGCCACTAACTATGGCTACACCTTC. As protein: CASSPSNRATNYGYTF.

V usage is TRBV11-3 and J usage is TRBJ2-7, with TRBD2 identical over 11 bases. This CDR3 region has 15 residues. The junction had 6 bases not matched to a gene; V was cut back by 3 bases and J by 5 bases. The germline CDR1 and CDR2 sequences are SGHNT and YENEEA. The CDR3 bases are TGTGCCAGCAGCTTCGGGCTAGCGGGAGGCCACGAGCAGTACGTC. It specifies CASSFGLAGGHEQYV.

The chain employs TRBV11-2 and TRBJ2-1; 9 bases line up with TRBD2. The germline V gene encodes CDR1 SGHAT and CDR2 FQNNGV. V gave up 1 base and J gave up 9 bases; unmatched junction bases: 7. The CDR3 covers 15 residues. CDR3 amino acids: CASSLVAGVLSEQFF. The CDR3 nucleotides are TGTGCCAGCAGCTTAGTAGCGGGAGTTTTGAGTGAGCAGTTCTTC. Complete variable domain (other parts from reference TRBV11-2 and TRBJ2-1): EAGVAQSPRYKIIEKRQSVAFWCNPISGHATLYWYQQILGQGPKLLIQFQNNGVVDDSQLPKDRFSAERLKGVDSTLKIQPAKLEDSAVYLCASSLVAGVLSEQFFGPGTRLTVL.

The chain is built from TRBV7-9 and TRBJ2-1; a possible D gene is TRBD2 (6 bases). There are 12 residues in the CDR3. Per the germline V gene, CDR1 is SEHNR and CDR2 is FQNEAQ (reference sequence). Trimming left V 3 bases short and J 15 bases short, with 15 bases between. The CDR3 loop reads CASSFIRLATFF. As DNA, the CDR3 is TGTGCCAGCAGCTTCATCCGCCTAGCGACGTTCTTC.